Below, 10 T cell receptor beta chains from the same sample are listed, as sequenced in a study of OX40 agonist ivuxolimab in advanced cancers. This table comes from immunoSEQ multiplex PCR, and its TCRdb copy is limited to in-frame clones, with some not included. Of approximately 46,000 clones listed, around 77% were seen once; the top ten hold around 2.7%. The sequences come from CD4+ or CD8+ T cells sorted from blood, collected in a trial of the OX40 agonist ivuxolimab. These receptors were taken from an adult with an advanced solid tumor such as melanoma, head and neck, liver or kidney cancer.

This clone appeared once. This chain connects TRBV19 to TRBJ1-2; 8 nucleotides agree with TRBD1. The length of the CDR3 is 16 residues. Per germline, CDR1 LNHDA and CDR2 SQIVND (reference sequence). Trimming cost V 4 bases and J 4 bases; bases outside gene matches: 11. Here the CDR3 DNA reads TGTGCCAGTAGTACCCACTCAGGGGGCGCGACCTATGGCTACACCTTC. It specifies CASSTHSGGATYGYTF.

The rearrangement uses TRBV10-1 and TRBJ2-5, with 12 bases matching TRBD2. The CDR3 sequence is 15 residues long. Germline V gene sequence: CDR1 WNHNN, CDR2 SYGVQD (reference sequence). J lost 3 bases, V lost 5 bases, and 4 bases had no gene match. The CDR3 protein is CASSKLAGGKETQYF. The CDR3 nucleotides are TGCGCCAGCAGTAAACTAGCGGGAGGAAAAGAGACCCAGTACTTC.

The V and J genes are TRBV11-2 and TRBJ2-1; D remains ambiguous. The germline V and J ends were trimmed by 1 base and 1 base, with 2 bases remaining between them. This CDR3 is 13 amino acids long. Germline values: CDR1 SGHAT, CDR2 FQNNGV. CDR3 DNA sequence: TGTGCCAGCAGCTTAGGGTCCTACAATGAGCAGTTCTTC. Residues: CASSLGSYNEQFF.

This chain connects TRBV5-1 to TRBJ2-2; the match to TRBD1 covers 9 bases. The CDR3 length is 15 residues. V lost 4 bases and J lost 1; bases outside the gene matches: 2. Germline V gene sequence: CDR1 SGHRS, CDR2 YFSETQ. CDR3 amino acids: CASSVGQGNTGELFF. DNA for the CDR3: TGCGCCAGCAGCGTGGGACAGGGGAACACCGGGGAGCTGTTTTTT.

The V call is TRBV5-5, the J call TRBJ1-3; D is possibly TRBD1 (5 bases). Trimming cost V 4 bases and J 8 bases, with 22 bases left between them. Germline V gives CDR1 SGHKS, CDR2 YYEKEE (reference sequence). CDR3 size: 16 residues. The CDR3 spells CASSLGGLRRTYTIYF. The CDR3 DNA reads TGTGCCAGCAGCCTCGGGGGACTGCGGAGGACTTACACCATATATTTT.

This chain links TRBV6-5 with TRBJ1-5, with D hard to call. The CDR3 runs to 13 residues. CDR1 MNHEY and CDR2 SVGAGI come from the germline V gene. V lost 7 bases and J lost 0, with 7 bases in between. This CDR3 reads CASNQDSNQPQHF. The CDR3 bases are TGTGCCAGCAACCAAGATAGCAATCAGCCCCAGCATTTT.

The rearrangement joins TRBV10-3 to TRBJ2-7; TRBD1 aligns across 8 bases. The CDR3 is 16 amino acids. Germline lookup yields CDR1 ENHRY and CDR2 SYGVKD. Losses at the gene ends were 5 bases for V and 1 base for J; bases not matched to a gene: 10. The CDR3 bases are TGTGCCATCAGTTTCGCCCCTGGGACAGGTTCCTACGAGCAGTACTTC. Protein sequence: CAISFAPGTGSYEQYF.

This clone was seen only once. The chain combines TRBV28 with TRBJ1-2, with 9 nucleotides matching TRBD1. V shed 4 bases and J 5 bases; nucleotides not matched to a gene: 5. From germline, CDR1 is MDHEN and CDR2 SYDVKM. CDR3 size: 14 residues. CDR3 in amino acids: CASSSGQGLYGYTF. CDR3 bases: TGTGCCAGCAGTTCGGGACAGGGCCTGTATGGCTACACCTTC.

This sequence joins TRBV6-6 and TRBJ2-3, with 11 bases that match TRBD1. V lost 7 bases and J lost 4; bases outside the gene matches: 7. This CDR3 has 15 residues. Germline V gives CDR1 MNHNY, CDR2 SVGAGI (reference sequence). CDR3 nucleotide sequence: TGTGCCAGCACGAAGCCGGGACAGGGGGCAGATACGCAGTATTTT. It translates to CASTKPGQGADTQYF.

The CDR3 is CATGRAFGGNEQFF. The CDR3 nucleotides are TGTGCCACGGGGAGGGCCTTTGGGGGGAATGAGCAGTTCTTC. The J gene is TRBJ2-1, the V gene TRBV7-2, with TRBD2 matching 7 bases. After removal of 10 bases from V and 7 bases from J, the junction contained 13 bases not matched to a gene. Germline V lookup: CDR1 SGHTA, CDR2 FQGNSA. The CDR3 runs 14 residues.